This T cell receptor beta chain was captured in a study of blood T cell repertoires in COVID-19. Study-level background: COVID-19 samples collected from the United States, Italy and Spain covered acute and convalescent phases. T cells, B-cell-depleted T cells, or PBMCs provided the cDNA or gDNA that served as material.

This CDR3 comprises 14 residues. The V end was cut by 5 bases, the J end by 3 bases, with 13 bases between. Germline lookup yields CDR1 LNHDA and CDR2 SQIVND (reference sequence). Authors' methods: The authors estimated nucleated cell counts from reference gene primer amplification. Profiling relied on immunoSEQ multiplex PCR, and the TCRdb table lists in-frame clones only, not all of them. For V, J and clone size, that table is used; D and trimming come from the DNA. The data contain some 180,000 clones, 80% to 95% of them singletons. V usage is TRBV19 and J usage is TRBJ1-1; no definite D call. Sequenced: peripheral blood. The sequence was obtained from a man aged 45 to 65 with acute or convalescent COVID-19. CDR3 residues: CASSDYGRHTEAFF. In DNA form, the CDR3 reads TGTGCCAGTAGTGACTACGGGAGGCACACTGAAGCTTTCTTT.